The 22 T cell receptor beta chains below were found in one sample sequenced in a study of preoperative IRX-2 immunotherapy in early breast cancer. Sequencing was performed with immunoSEQ multiplex PCR; in TCRdb, only in-frame clones are kept and a portion is missing. The sample includes fewer than 9,500 clones, 70% to 90% seen only once; the top ten take 15% to 20%. Treatment here: preoperative locoregional IRX-2 cytokine immunotherapy. The material was tumor tissue, obtained after IRX-2 immunotherapy. The receptor set was obtained from a human donor with breast cancer.

This rearrangement joins TRBV19 to TRBJ2-3; D may be TRBD2 (6 bases). Trimming shortened V by 3 bases and J by 5 bases, and 18 bases separated the two germline ends. CDR1 and CDR2 (germline): LNHDA, SQIVND (reference sequence). This CDR3 contains 16 residues. In nucleotides, the CDR3 is TGTGCCAGTAGTATCCCACGGGGAGCGGGTAGAGATACGCAGTATTTT. Amino acids: CASSIPRGAGRDTQYF. Based on the CDR3 plus reference TRBV19 and TRBJ2-3, the full variable domain is DGGITQSPKYLFRKEGQNVTLSCEQNLNHDAMYWYRQDPGQGLRLIYYSQIVNDFQKGDIAEGYSVSREKKESFPLTVTSAQKNPTAFYLCASSIPRGAGRDTQYFGPGTRLTVL.

The V call is TRBV6-1, the J call TRBJ1-2; TRBD1 might be the D (6 bases). The CDR3 covers 16 residues. Per the germline V gene, CDR1 is MNHNS and CDR2 is SASEGT. V was shortened by 1 base and J by 1 base, with 13 bases between the two germline ends. For the CDR3, the DNA is TGTGCCAGCAGTGAAGAGCAGGGGAAATTTAACTATGGCTACACCTTC. It is translated as CASSEEQGKFNYGYTF.

By share, this clone counts as medium-sized. This sequence joins TRBV19 and TRBJ1-5, with D perhaps TRBD1 (5 bases). The V gene's germline CDR1 is LNHDA and CDR2 SQIVND (reference sequence). The V and J ends lost 7 bases and 5 bases respectively, with 15 bases between them. This CDR3 is 14 amino acids long. DNA for the CDR3: TGTGCCAGTAACGGGGCAGGGTTGTATCAGCCCCAGCATTTT. It specifies CASNGAGLYQPQHF.

The chain recombines TRBV5-1 with TRBJ1-1; D unclear. Germline V gene sequence: CDR1 SGHRS, CDR2 YFSETQ. CDR3 size: 17 residues. Trimming shortened V by 2 bases and J by 2 bases, and 19 bases separated the two germline ends. CDR3 region: CASSFEGRFRTNTEAFF. CDR3 in DNA: TGCGCCAGCAGCTTCGAGGGCCGGTTCAGAACAAACACTGAAGCTTTCTTT.

This clone is a singleton in its sample. The chain combines TRBV2 with TRBJ1-1; a weak D match, TRBD1 (5 bases). Deletions cut 6 bases from V and 6 bases from J, with 14 bases between. The CDR3 extends over 13 amino acids. Germline V CDR1 and CDR2: SNHLY, FYNNEI. The CDR3 sequence: CASSAGRYSEAFF. In DNA form, the CDR3 reads TGTGCCAGCAGCGCAGGGAGGTACTCTGAAGCTTTCTTT.

The chain couples TRBV6-9 to TRBJ1-4; no clear D. The CDR3 has 11 residues. The ends were cut back, 5 bases at V and 5 bases at J, with 3 bases in the middle. From germline, CDR1 is MNHGY and CDR2 SVAAGI. As DNA, the CDR3 is TGTGCCAGCAGTCAAAATGAAAAACTGTTTTTT. Translated, it gives CASSQNEKLFF.

The chain links TRBV29-1 to TRBJ1-2, with D unresolved. Trimming stripped 4 bases from V and 4 bases from J, with 13 bases between. The CDR3 is 13 amino acids. Germline V gives CDR1 SQVTM, CDR2 ANQGSEA. CDR3 sequence: CSVVNRNSYGYTF. The CDR3 DNA follows: TGCAGCGTTGTGAACAGAAACTCCTATGGCTACACCTTC.

The chain combines TRBV6-8 with TRBJ2-1; TRBD1 matches at 10 bases. Losses at the gene ends were 5 bases for V and 2 bases for J; bases not matched to a gene: 6. The CDR3 spans 16 residues. Per germline, CDR1 MNHGY and CDR2 SAAAGT. The CDR3 region has the DNA TGTGCCAGCAGTACTAGGGACAGGGGAGCCTACAATGAGCAGTTCTTC. It specifies CASSTRDRGAYNEQFF.

The rearrangement links TRBV7-6 to TRBJ2-3, with 7 positions matching TRBD2. The CDR3 consists of 16 residues. Trimming at V came to 1 base and at J to 2 bases, leaving 6 bases not matched to a gene. Germline CDR1 is SGHVS and CDR2 is FNYEAQ. As DNA, the CDR3 is TGTGCCAGCAGCTTAGGACCAGCGGGGAACACAGATACGCAGTATTTT. The encoded protein is CASSLGPAGNTDTQYF.

V and J are TRBV29-1 and TRBJ1-2, with D unclear. CDR1 and CDR2 from the germline V gene are SQVTM and ANQGSEA. The CDR3 totals 13 residues. The V gene lost 3 bases and the J gene lost 2 bases, with 10 bases spanning the gap. The CDR3 protein is CSVEIQPNYGYTF. The CDR3 DNA sequence: TGCAGCGTTGAGATCCAGCCAAACTATGGCTACACCTTC.

DNA of the CDR3: TGCGCCAGCATGCGAGCAGGGGGCAGGTCTGAAGCTTTCTTT. The encoded protein is CASMRAGGRSEAFF. The genes are TRBV10-2 and TRBJ1-1; TRBD1 aligns across 8 bases. Germline loops: CDR1 WSHSY, CDR2 SAAADI. The CDR3 runs to 14 residues. After removal of 7 bases from V and 6 bases from J, the junction contained 10 bases not matched to a gene.

This clone was picked up a small number of times. The chain combines TRBV29-1 with TRBJ2-1; D possibly uses TRBD1 or TRBD2 (6 bases each). This CDR3 comprises 13 residues. CDR1 is SQVTM, CDR2 ANQGSEA, per germline. Trimming took 4 bases from V and 5 from J, leaving 12 bases between them. This CDR3 reads CSVVGGLDNEQFF. The CDR3 DNA is TGCAGCGTTGTGGGGGGCCTGGACAATGAGCAGTTCTTC.

V is TRBV28 and J is TRBJ1-2; no clear D. The germline V gene encodes CDR1 MDHEN and CDR2 SYDVKM. This CDR3 is 15 amino acids long. V was cut by 5 bases and J by 4 bases, with 17 bases left in between. The DNA for the CDR3 is TGTGCCAGCAGTCCGGGTACATCCCCGCTCTATGGCTACACCTTC. Translated: CASSPGTSPLYGYTF.

The rearrangement joins TRBV6-8 to TRBJ1-5; D is unclear. Trimming shortened V by 2 bases and J by 4 bases, and 9 bases separated the two germline ends. CDR1 and CDR2 (germline): MNHGY, SAAAGT. This CDR3 has 14 residues. The CDR3 sequence: CASSYPGVNQPQHF. The CDR3 DNA is TGTGCCAGCAGTTACCCCGGGGTAAATCAGCCCCAGCATTTT.

This chain connects TRBV22-1 to TRBJ2-7; TRBD1, the D gene given by the table, was not confirmed from the DNA. TRBV22-1 is termed a pseudogene. The CDR3 is 14 amino acids. This chain's CDR3 is CASSLTGRPYEQYF. The CDR3 region has the DNA TGTGCCAGCAGTTTAACAGGCCGGCCCTACGAGCAGTACTTC.

The V gene is TRBV5-1, the J gene TRBJ1-1, with unresolved D. Between the trimmed V and J ends, which lost 4 bases and 1 base, there was a span of 11 bases. The germline CDR1 and CDR2 sequences are SGHRS and YFSETQ. The CDR3 covers 14 residues. Here the CDR3 DNA reads TGCGCCAGCAGCCTACAGACGGGGAACACTGAAGCTTTCTTT. It is translated as CASSLQTGNTEAFF. Full variable domain (missing parts from reference TRBV5-1 and TRBJ1-1): KAGVTQTPRYLIKTRGQQVTLSCSPISGHRSVSWYQQTPGQGLQFLFEYFSETQRNKGNFPGRFSGRQFSNSRSEMNVSTLELGDSALYLCASSLQTGNTEAFFGQGTRLTVV.

This chain uses TRBV6-8 with TRBJ1-1; 7 bases align to TRBD1. CDR3 length: 15 residues. Trimming cost V 6 bases and J 3 bases; bases outside gene matches: 10. Germline CDR1 and CDR2: MNHGY and SAAAGT. The CDR3 bases are TGTGCCAGCAGGGGAGGGGGCGCAGGGGACACTGAAGCTTTCTTT. Translating it yields CASRGGGAGDTEAFF.

The J gene is TRBJ2-7, the V gene TRBV6-8; a weak D match, TRBD1 (6 bases). Germline V gives CDR1 MNHGY, CDR2 SAAAGT. The V gene lost 5 bases and the J gene lost 2 bases, with 16 bases spanning the gap. The CDR3 runs to 15 residues. Here the CDR3 reads CASSKQGDRTYEQYF. The CDR3 DNA is TGTGCCAGCAGTAAACAGGGCGATCGAACCTACGAGCAGTACTTC.

The chain links TRBV19 to TRBJ1-1, with a tentative D call TRBD1 (5 bases). The CDR3 length is 14 residues. Germline loops: CDR1 LNHDA, CDR2 SQIVND (reference sequence). The V gene lost 3 bases and the J gene lost 7 bases, with 15 bases spanning the gap. This CDR3 is CASSIAAGTGEAFF. In nucleotides, the CDR3 is TGTGCCAGTAGTATTGCCGCCGGGACGGGTGAAGCTTTCTTT.

This chain joins TRBV5-8 and TRBJ1-2; the D is unclear. The CDR3 covers 13 residues. Germline V gene sequence: CDR1 SGHTS, CDR2 YDEGEE. V lost 6 bases and J 8 bases, leaving 17 bases between the germline ends. CDR3 coding DNA: TGTGCCAGCAACATTCAACCCGAAAGGGGCTACACCTTC. It yields the protein CASNIQPERGYTF.

The chain links TRBV9 to TRBJ2-5, with TRBD1 matching over 7 bases. Trimming cost V 3 bases and J 2 bases; bases outside gene matches: 7. CDR3 length: 15 residues. Germline CDR1 reads SGDLS; CDR2 reads YYNGEE. CDR3 bases: TGTGCCAGCAGCGCCTTGGGGGACAGACAAGAGACCCAGTACTTC. This sequence encodes CASSALGDRQETQYF. The whole variable domain, remainder taken from reference TRBV9 and TRBJ2-5, is DSGVTQTPKHLITATGQRVTLRCSPRSGDLSVYWYQQSLDQGLQFLIQYYNGEERAKGNILERFSAQQFPDLHSELNLSSLELGDSALYFCASSALGDRQETQYFGPGTRLLVL.

This CDR3 is CASSWDRVYEQYF. DNA of the CDR3: TGCGCCAGCAGTTGGGACAGGGTCTACGAGCAGTACTTC. This rearrangement joins TRBV23-1 to TRBJ2-7; 9 bases fit TRBD1. TRBV23-1 is labeled an ORF, and its function is uncertain. There are 13 residues in the CDR3. V was clipped by 5 bases and J by 3 bases; unmatched bases: 2.